One and the same sample provided the 10 T cell receptor beta chains below, sequenced in a study of human T cells and chemical hapten exposure (dated by TCRdb to the early 2020s). Library generation was performed with RACE. The data were produced on a NextSeq 500. TCRdb took the public reads, trimmed them with fastp at Q25, ran MiXCR for clone calling and kept in-frame beta chains. When rows share a CDR3 protein, they turn into one entry using the most common DNA and genes. In all, the sample holds more than 70,000 distinct CDR3 sequences, and 11% of those were seen once. Roughly 1.4% of the sample lies in the top ten. The label giving this sample's time point can be read as: patch test 2, 6 weeks after DPC sensitization. In the paper's terms, the treatment or condition label means: therapeutic diphenylcyclopropenone sensitization with weekly scalp DPC. Here the sequenced sample was whole blood, taken in connection with sensitization to the hapten diphenylcyclopropenone (DPC). The receptor source for this set is a man between 18 and 35 years old with alopecia areata. Some clones in this sample may be carry-over from other donors' samples.

To note about this clonotype: A much larger clone differs by one base, so this may be a read error. The chain uses TRBV4-1 and TRBJ1-5; weak D call: TRBD1 (6 bases). Germline V gives CDR1 MGHRA, CDR2 YSYEKL. V lost 3 bases, J lost 2 bases, and 17 bases lay in between. The CDR3 sequence is 17 residues long. In DNA form, the CDR3 reads TGCGCCAGCAGCCACCCTTCGGGTGACAGGCGCAATCAGCCCCAGCATTTT. Protein sequence: CASSHPSGDRRNQPQHF.

The chain couples TRBV20-1 to TRBJ1-2, with D hard to call. Trimming removed 1 base from V and 4 bases from J, with 16 bases in between. Germline V CDR1 and CDR2: DFQATT, SNEGSKA (reference sequence). This CDR3 has 15 amino acids. CDR3 coding DNA: TGCAGTGCTAGAGCCGATGGGATCGTCGGCTATGGCTACACCTTC. Translation gives CSARADGIVGYGYTF.

The sample holds a few counts of this clonotype. At one of its ends the junction is not consistent with the germline gene, which may arise from a read error. The chain combines TRBV9 with TRBJ2-2; TRBD2 might be the D (5 bases). The CDR3 has 14 residues. Looked up from germline, CDR1 is SGDLS and CDR2 is YYNGEE. This CDR3 is CASSVLTDTGELFF. CDR3 coding DNA: TGTGCCAGCAGCGTATTAACAGACACCGGGGAGCTGTTTTTC.

This clonotype showed up many times. The J gene is TRBJ2-1, the V gene TRBV7-8; TRBD1 is a possible D gene (5 bases). CDR1 and CDR2 from the germline V gene are SGHVS and FQNEAQ. Trimming shortened V by 4 bases and J by 2 bases, and 15 bases separated the two germline ends. CDR3 length: 16 amino acids. This chain's CDR3 is CASSSGRVRPYNEQFF. The CDR3 DNA is TGTGCCAGCAGCTCCGGCAGGGTTAGGCCCTACAATGAGCAGTTCTTC.

This clonotype was counted between two and nine times. This chain uses TRBV29-1 with TRBJ2-7; unclear D gene. CDR3 length: 10 amino acids. V dropped 5 bases and J dropped 2 bases, with 4 bases sitting between them. Germline lookup yields CDR1 SQVTM and CDR2 ANQGSEA. The CDR3 DNA reads as TGCAGCGTTTTCACCTACGAGCAGTACTTC. Residues: CSVFTYEQYF.

CDR3 region: CASSLNSTDTQYF. The CDR3 nucleotides are TGCGCCAGCAGCTTGAACAGCACAGATACGCAGTATTTT. V is TRBV5-1 and J is TRBJ2-3; no firm D call. The V gene's germline CDR1 is SGHRS and CDR2 YFSETQ. The CDR3 totals 13 residues. The V end lost 1 base, the J end lost 0 bases, and 3 bases lay between the germline ends.

The chain joins TRBV7-9 to TRBJ1-6; D remains unclear. The germline gives CDR1 SEHNR, CDR2 FQNEAQ (reference sequence). CDR3 length equals 13 residues. Trimming shortened V by 1 base and J by 6 bases, and 4 bases separated the two germline ends. CDR3 in amino acids: CASSLEINSPLHF. CDR3 bases: TGTGCCAGCAGCTTAGAAATTAATTCACCCCTCCACTTT. The whole variable domain, remainder taken from reference TRBV7-9 and TRBJ1-6, is DTGVSQNPRHKITKRGQNVTFRCDPISEHNRLYWYRQTLGQGPEFLTYFQNEAQLEKSRLLSDRFSAERPKGSFSTLEIQRTEQGDSAMYLCASSLEINSPLHFGNGTRLTVT.

In this sample, this clonotype turned up a few times. The chain employs TRBV12-3 or TRBV12-4 and TRBJ2-2; no reliable D call. V lost 7 bases and J lost 1, with 4 bases in between. The CDR3 is made up of 12 amino acids. CDR3 in amino acids: CASIRNTGELFF. The CDR3 nucleotides read TGTGCCAGCATCAGGAACACCGGGGAGCTGTTTTTT.

V and J are TRBV12-3 or TRBV12-4 and TRBJ2-5; 7 nucleotides match TRBD1. With V trimmed by 3 bases and J by 4 bases, 11 bases remained unmatched. This CDR3 spans 16 amino acids. The CDR3 loop reads CASSFGQATSGETQYF. Here the CDR3 DNA reads TGTGCCAGCAGTTTCGGACAGGCCACCTCGGGAGAGACCCAGTACTTC.

The chain couples TRBV5-6 to TRBJ2-3, with D possibly called TRBD1 or TRBD2 (5 bases each). There are 15 residues in the CDR3. V lost 3 bases and J lost 0, with 11 bases in between. Germline values: CDR1 SGHDT, CDR2 YYEEEE. CDR3 loop: CASSWDVASTDTQYF. CDR3 DNA: TGTGCCAGCAGCTGGGACGTGGCTAGCACAGATACGCAGTATTTT.